These 11 T cell receptor beta chains came from one sample sequenced in a study of breast tumors, draining lymph nodes, adjacent tissues. TCRdb reprocessed the multiplex PCR reads via MiXCR and lists one record per CDR3 protein. The data hold over 10,000 distinct CDR3 sequences, with around three fifths observed a single time. Sequencing was carried out using tumor-adjacent breast tissue. These TCRs come from a female donor with breast cancer. Some clones in this sample may be carry-over from other donors' samples.

This clonotype has just one count. V is TRBV7-8 and J is TRBJ2-6; 9 positions agree with TRBD1. V dropped 4 bases and J dropped 2; count of bases not matched to a gene: 6. This CDR3 contains 17 residues. Germline lookup yields CDR1 SGHVS and CDR2 FQNEAQ. The CDR3 protein is CASSYGTGRTGANVLTF. CDR3 nucleotide sequence: TGTGCCAGCAGCTACGGGACAGGGAGGACTGGGGCCAACGTCCTGACTTTC.

Points on this clonotype: Since the CDR3 does not end with the conserved phenylalanine or tryptophan, this likely comes from a read error. This rearrangement joins TRBV27 to TRBJ2-6, with D possibly being TRBD1 (5 bases). The CDR3 length is 14 residues. The germline V gene has CDR1 MNHEY and CDR2 SMNVEV (reference sequence). For the CDR3, the DNA is TGTGCCAGCAGTAGGTGGGCTGGGGCCAGCGTCCTGACTCTC. Protein: CASSRWAGASVLTL.

This clonotype came up many times. As DNA, the CDR3 is TGTGCCAGCAGCTTAGCGCAATCAAATGAGCAGTTCTTC. Translation gives CASSLAQSNEQFF. J is TRBJ2-1 and V is TRBV7-9; D uncertain. Per the germline V gene, CDR1 is SEHNR and CDR2 is FQNEAQ (reference sequence). This CDR3 has 13 amino acids. The V end was cut by 0 bases, the J end by 7 bases, with 7 bases between.

The chain has TRBV10-3 and TRBJ2-7; maybe TRBD2 (6 bases). Germline values: CDR1 ENHRY, CDR2 SYGVKD. The CDR3 totals 14 residues. Trimming removed 10 bases from V and 3 bases from J, with 19 bases in between. CDR3 residues: CATRRAGEFYEQYF. In DNA form, the CDR3 reads TGTGCCACCAGGAGAGCGGGTGAGTTCTACGAGCAGTACTTC.

About this clonotype itself: One end of the junction does not line up with germline, which may come from a read error. The chain carries TRBV7-3 and TRBJ2-7; maybe TRBD2 (6 bases). This CDR3 has 13 amino acids. Germline lookup yields CDR1 SGHTA and CDR2 FQGTGA. CDR3 protein: CATSKFGGERQYF. For the CDR3, the DNA is TGTGCCACCAGCAAATTTGGCGGGGAGAGGCAGTACTTC. Complete variable domain (other parts from reference TRBV7-3 and TRBJ2-7): GAGVSQTPSNKVTEKGKYVELRCDPISGHTALYWYRQSLGQGPEFLIYFQGTGAADDSGLPNDRFFAVRPEGSVSTLKIQRTERGDSAVYLCATSKFGGERQYFGPGTRLTVT.

The sample holds many counts of this clonotype. This chain joins TRBV7-9 and TRBJ1-1, with D perhaps matching TRBD1 (5 bases). Trimming stripped 5 bases from V and 4 bases from J, with 14 bases between. The CDR3 is made up of 14 amino acids. Germline-derived CDR1 and CDR2 are SEHNR and FQNEAQ (reference sequence). The CDR3: CASSPSRGGTEAFF. The CDR3 nucleotides read TGTGCCAGCAGCCCCTCCCGGGGCGGCACTGAAGCTTTCTTT.

The chain is built from TRBV11-3 and TRBJ1-2; the match to TRBD1 covers 8 bases. The germline V gene encodes CDR1 SGHNT and CDR2 YENEEA. The CDR3 length is 13 residues. V gave up 7 bases and J gave up 6 bases; unmatched junction bases: 7. CDR3 amino acids: CASTKTGADGYTF. CDR3 DNA: TGTGCCAGCACCAAGACAGGGGCAGATGGCTACACCTTC.

The V and J genes are TRBV20-1 and TRBJ1-4, with no clear D. Trimming stripped 0 bases from V and 5 bases from J, with 10 bases between. Germline V lookup: CDR1 DFQATT, CDR2 SNEGSKA (reference sequence). CDR3 length: 14 residues. The CDR3 DNA is TGCAGTGCTAGAGATCCCAGATCCAATGAAAAACTGTTTTTT. Protein sequence: CSARDPRSNEKLFF.

The rearrangement uses TRBV11-3 and TRBJ2-5, with D unresolved. This CDR3 region has 14 residues. Germline CDR1 is SGHNT and CDR2 is YENEEA. V was shortened by 1 base and J by 2 bases, with 8 bases between the two germline ends. The CDR3 reads CASSLGGSQETQYF. DNA for the CDR3: TGTGCCAGCAGCTTAGGGGGATCACAAGAGACCCAGTACTTC.

The CDR3 loop reads CASSEEGGLYTDTQYF. Written as DNA, the CDR3 is TGTGCCAGCAGTGAAGAGGGGGGACTCTACACAGATACGCAGTATTTT. The V and J genes are TRBV2 and TRBJ2-3; D is possibly TRBD1 or TRBD2 (6 bases each). Per germline, CDR1 SNHLY and CDR2 FYNNEI. CDR3 length: 16 residues. V lost 1 base and J lost 2, with 13 bases in between.

This clonotype was picked up many times. The V call is TRBV25-1, the J call TRBJ2-2; no clear D gene. There are 18 residues in the CDR3. The germline V and J ends were trimmed by 2 bases and 0 bases, with 16 bases remaining between them. In germline, CDR1 is MGHDK, CDR2 SYGVNS. CDR3 DNA: TGTGCCAGCAGTGAAAAAGACCGCCAGAGCCCGAACACCGGGGAGCTGTTTTTT. This sequence encodes CASSEKDRQSPNTGELFF. Combining the CDR3 with reference TRBV25-1 and TRBJ2-2 gives the whole variable domain EADIYQTPRYLVIGTGKKITLECSQTMGHDKMYWYQQDPGMELHLIHYSYGVNSTEKGDLSSESTVSRIRTEHFPLTLESARPSHTSQYLCASSEKDRQSPNTGELFFGEGSRLTVL.